The next 27 T cell receptor beta chains were all read from a single sample in a study of shared clonotypes between healthy human individuals. Terminally differentiated effector memory CD45RA+ cells were excluded by CCR7 positive selection of CD45RO-negative cells. Measured with immunoSEQ multiplex PCR; TCRdb has only the in-frame clones, and not every one. This sample has more than 2 million clones; around 93% occur once, and the top ten carry about 1.7%. Sequenced input: naive CD8+ T cells from PBMCs. The receptors stem from a man between 18 and 35 years old in good health. Some clones in this sample may be carry-over from other donors' samples.

The chain uses TRBV10-2 and TRBJ2-3, with TRBD2 matching 7 bases. In germline, CDR1 is WSHSY, CDR2 SAAADI. V shed 6 bases, J shed 2 bases, and the junction held 14 bases outside the gene matches. The CDR3 has 17 amino acids. Here the CDR3 DNA reads TGCGCCAGCAGATCACGGGAGGCGGCCCCAAACACAGATACGCAGTATTTT. Its protein product is CASRSREAAPNTDTQYF.

V is TRBV13 and J is TRBJ1-2; D uncertain. The ends were cut back, 3 bases at V and 2 bases at J, with 7 bases in the middle. This CDR3 region has 13 residues. Germline lookup yields CDR1 PRHDT and CDR2 FYEKMQ (reference sequence). This CDR3 reads CASSFGQNYGYTF. The DNA of the CDR3 is TGTGCCAGCAGCTTTGGGCAGAACTATGGCTACACCTTC.

The V gene is TRBV13, the J gene TRBJ1-5; TRBD1 agrees at 9 bases. There are 14 residues in the CDR3. The trim removed 3 bases at V and 6 bases at J, leaving 3 bases unmatched. Germline CDR1 PRHDT, CDR2 FYEKMQ (reference sequence). The CDR3: CASSFGTGRQPQHF. The CDR3 DNA reads TGTGCCAGCAGCTTCGGGACAGGGCGTCAGCCCCAGCATTTT. Full variable domain (remainder filled in from reference TRBV13 and TRBJ1-5): AAGVIQSPRHLIKEKRETATLKCYPIPRHDTVYWYQQGPGQDPQFLISFYEKMQSDKGSIPDRFSAQQFSDYHSELNMSSLELGDSALYFCASSFGTGRQPQHFGDGTRLSIL.

The V and J genes are TRBV5-1 and TRBJ2-7; D may be TRBD1 or TRBD2 (5 bases each). The V end was cut by 1 base, the J end by 2 bases, with 10 bases between. The CDR3 sequence is 14 residues long. Germline CDR1 and CDR2: SGHRS and YFSETQ. In nucleotides, the CDR3 is TGCGCCAGCAGCTTGAGGGACCCAGCCTACGAGCAGTACTTC. It yields the protein CASSLRDPAYEQYF.

CDR3 bases: TGTGCCAGCAGCGGCCGGGACAGGTCTGAAGAGACCCAGTACTTC. Amino acids: CASSGRDRSEETQYF. The chain has TRBV9 and TRBJ2-5; 8 bases agree with TRBD1. CDR1 and CDR2 from the germline V gene are SGDLS and YYNGEE. V shed 3 bases and J 3 bases; nucleotides not matched to a gene: 7. The CDR3 has 15 amino acids. The complete variable domain, with remaining parts taken from reference TRBV9 and TRBJ2-5, reads DSGVTQTPKHLITATGQRVTLRCSPRSGDLSVYWYQQSLDQGLQFLIQYYNGEERAKGNILERFSAQQFPDLHSELNLSSLELGDSALYFCASSGRDRSEETQYFGPGTRLLVL.

The DNA of the CDR3 is TGCGCCAGCAGCTTGGAACCCAGGGATAGCAATCAGCCCCAGCATTTT. As protein: CASSLEPRDSNQPQHF. This sequence joins TRBV5-1 and TRBJ1-5; possibly TRBD1 for D (5 bases). Germline assignment: CDR1 SGHRS and CDR2 YFSETQ. Trimming cost V 0 bases and J 0 bases, with 10 bases left between them. The CDR3 is made up of 16 amino acids.

The genes are TRBV4-3 and TRBJ1-2; 8 positions match TRBD1. With V trimmed by 1 base and J by 5 bases, 9 bases remained unmatched. The CDR3 has 16 amino acids. The germline gives CDR1 LGHNA, CDR2 YSLEER. The CDR3 DNA is TGCGCCAGCAGCCAAGTGCGACAGGGGTCATGGTATGGCTACACCTTC. It codes for CASSQVRQGSWYGYTF.

The chain links TRBV30 to TRBJ2-1; D perhaps matches TRBD2 (6 bases). Germline V gives CDR1 GTSNPN, CDR2 SVGIG (reference sequence). V gave up 2 bases and J gave up 1 base, with 9 bases separating them. CDR3 length: 14 residues. The DNA for the CDR3 is TGTGCCTGGAGTTATGCGGGATCCTACAATGAGCAGTTCTTC. Protein sequence: CAWSYAGSYNEQFF.

The rearrangement uses TRBV28 and TRBJ2-1; a possible D gene is TRBD2 (6 bases). CDR1 and CDR2 (germline): MDHEN, SYDVKM. The CDR3 covers 14 residues. The ends were cut back, 3 bases at V and 12 bases at J, with 18 bases in the middle. CDR3 in DNA: TGTGCCAGCAGTTTTTATGTTCTGGGGGGTCGGCAGTTCTTC. Translating gives CASSFYVLGGRQFF.

A single count supports this clone. V and J are TRBV7-8 and TRBJ2-5; 7 positions match TRBD2. The germline gives CDR1 SGHVS, CDR2 FQNEAQ. This CDR3 spans 15 amino acids. V gave up 1 base and J gave up 6 bases; unmatched junction bases: 8. In nucleotides, the CDR3 is TGTGCCAGCAGCTTAGATGCGGGAGTTGCGCAGACCCAGTACTTC. This sequence encodes CASSLDAGVAQTQYF.

The genes are TRBV4-3 and TRBJ2-3; 9 positions match TRBD2. In germline, CDR1 is LGHNA, CDR2 YSLEER. V shed 1 base and J 2 bases; nucleotides not matched to a gene: 4. This CDR3 is built from 16 residues. CDR3 sequence (DNA): TGCGCCAGCAGCCAAGCGCTAGCGGGACTCACAGATACGCAGTATTTT. As protein: CASSQALAGLTDTQYF.

V is TRBV5-4 and J is TRBJ2-7, with 7 positions matching TRBD2. The ends lost 2 bases at V and 1 base at J; junction bases unmatched: 12. This CDR3 contains 17 residues. In germline, CDR1 is SGHNT, CDR2 YYREEE (reference sequence). Written as DNA, the CDR3 is TGTGCCAGCAGCTTAAATGCTGGTCCCGGGGGGTCCTACGAGCAGTACTTC. Encoded protein: CASSLNAGPGGSYEQYF.

The chain employs TRBV4-3 and TRBJ2-7; possibly TRBD1 for D (7 bases). The CDR3 is 15 residues long. V was pared by 1 base and J by 5 bases, with 15 bases between. The germline V gene encodes CDR1 LGHNA and CDR2 YSLEER. The CDR3 DNA follows: TGCGCCAGCAGCCAAGGGAGGGGGCGGATGCACGAGCAGTACTTC. As protein: CASSQGRGRMHEQYF.

The chain combines TRBV6-1 with TRBJ1-5, with 8 positions matching TRBD1. Germline CDR1 is MNHNS and CDR2 is SASEGT. Unmatched junction bases numbered 10, after V lost 4 bases and J lost 8 bases. The CDR3 is 15 residues long. As DNA, the CDR3 is TGTGCCAGCAGTGCTCTTCGACAGGGGAAGGAGCCCCAGCATTTT. It encodes CASSALRQGKEPQHF.

The genes are TRBV5-6 and TRBJ2-7; D remains unclear. The V gene's germline CDR1 is SGHDT and CDR2 YYEEEE. Trimming took off 4 bases at V and 6 bases at J, with 11 bases between the two ends. The length of the CDR3 is 12 residues. This CDR3 reads CASSAIIGEQYF. The CDR3 bases are TGTGCCAGCAGCGCAATAATCGGCGAGCAGTACTTC.

The chain combines TRBV9 with TRBJ1-1; 9 positions match TRBD1. Germline values: CDR1 SGDLS, CDR2 YYNGEE. CDR3 length: 16 residues. Trimming took 3 bases from V and 0 from J; bases not matched to a gene: 6. The CDR3 DNA sequence: TGTGCCAGCAGCGCCCTACAGGGGGCGGTGAACACTGAAGCTTTCTTT. Its protein is CASSALQGAVNTEAFF. The variable domain in full, completed from reference TRBV9 and TRBJ1-1, reads DSGVTQTPKHLITATGQRVTLRCSPRSGDLSVYWYQQSLDQGLQFLIQYYNGEERAKGNILERFSAQQFPDLHSELNLSSLELGDSALYFCASSALQGAVNTEAFFGQGTRLTVV.

The V gene is TRBV11-2, the J gene TRBJ2-3, with 11 bases matching TRBD2. Germline loops: CDR1 SGHAT, CDR2 FQNNGV. J gave up 4 bases and V 4 bases, and 7 bases lay outside the gene matches. The length of the CDR3 is 16 residues. The chain's CDR3 is CASSWPQGLAADTQYF. CDR3 nucleotides: TGTGCCAGCAGCTGGCCCCAGGGACTAGCGGCAGATACGCAGTATTTT.

This rearrangement joins TRBV5-1 to TRBJ2-1, with D possibly matching TRBD1 (5 bases). Germline V gene lookup returns CDR1 SGHRS and CDR2 YFSETQ. The CDR3 totals 13 residues. Between the trimmed V and J ends, which lost 0 bases and 6 bases, there was a span of 7 bases. CDR3 loop: CASSLGTFNEQFF. The CDR3 bases are TGCGCCAGCAGCTTGGGGACATTCAATGAGCAGTTCTTC.

The V gene is TRBV7-2, the J gene TRBJ2-3, with D maybe TRBD2 (6 bases). Germline V gene lookup returns CDR1 SGHTA and CDR2 FQGNSA. Deletions cut 5 bases from V and 4 bases from J, with 19 bases between. The CDR3 sequence is 16 residues long. The CDR3 sequence is CASSLYGRRAADTQYF. Written as DNA, the CDR3 is TGTGCCAGCAGCCTCTACGGGAGACGGGCGGCAGATACGCAGTATTTT.

This chain links TRBV29-1 with TRBJ2-1, with TRBD2 as a possible D gene (5 bases). The germline gives CDR1 SQVTM, CDR2 ANQGSEA. The V and J ends lost 2 bases and 6 bases respectively, with 8 bases between them. This CDR3 has 12 amino acids. CDR3 DNA: TGCAGCGTTGAATTAGCGACCAATGAGCAGTTCTTC. Its translation is CSVELATNEQFF.

The chain uses TRBV4-1 and TRBJ2-3; D may be TRBD1 (6 bases). Germline V gene sequence: CDR1 MGHRA, CDR2 YSYEKL. The CDR3 has 15 residues. The V and J ends lost 6 bases and 3 bases respectively, with 16 bases between them. The CDR3 loop is CASRPQGGWTDTQYF. The CDR3 DNA reads TGCGCCAGCAGACCACAAGGGGGATGGACAGATACGCAGTATTTT.

The J gene is TRBJ2-3, the V gene TRBV9; 7 bases are a match to TRBD2. J lost 0 bases, V lost 2 bases, and 6 bases had no gene match. CDR1 is SGDLS, CDR2 YYNGEE, per germline. The CDR3 runs to 16 residues. The DNA for the CDR3 is TGTGCCAGCAGCGTGGGCCCGGGAGGAAGCACAGATACGCAGTATTTT. Protein: CASSVGPGGSTDTQYF.

This clone has just one count. The chain combines TRBV27 with TRBJ1-5; perhaps TRBD1 as D (6 bases). Trimming pared 4 bases from V and 6 bases from J, leaving 19 bases between. The germline CDR1 and CDR2 sequences are MNHEY and SMNVEV (reference sequence). The CDR3 extends over 16 amino acids. The CDR3 DNA is TGTGCCAGCAGTTCAGTTCCCGGGACACCGGTTCAGCCCCAGCATTTT. The encoded protein is CASSSVPGTPVQPQHF.

This clone was picked up one time. V and J are TRBV27 and TRBJ2-1; D ambiguous. The length of the CDR3 is 13 residues. The germline V gene has CDR1 MNHEY and CDR2 SMNVEV (reference sequence). Trimming pared 5 bases from V and 6 bases from J, leaving 11 bases between. CDR3 sequence reads: CASSTLLSNEQFF. The DNA for the CDR3 is TGTGCCAGCAGTACCCTTTTAAGCAATGAGCAGTTCTTC.

The chain is built from TRBV6-5 and TRBJ2-7; 7 positions match TRBD1. Unmatched junction bases numbered 10, after V lost 6 bases and J lost 5 bases. The CDR3 covers 14 residues. CDR1 and CDR2 (germline): MNHEY, SVGAGI. CDR3 sequence (DNA): TGTGCCAGCAGCTCTGACAGGGTTGGCAACGAGCAGTACTTC. Residues: CASSSDRVGNEQYF.

The chain combines TRBV10-1 with TRBJ2-3; 8 bases line up with TRBD2. Losses at the gene ends were 5 bases for V and 5 bases for J; bases not matched to a gene: 6. The CDR3 is made up of 14 amino acids. CDR1 WNHNN and CDR2 SYGVQD come from the germline V gene (reference sequence). Here the CDR3 reads CASSSREGLDTQYF. In nucleotides, the CDR3 is TGCGCCAGCAGTTCCCGGGAGGGCCTAGATACGCAGTATTTT.

This sequence joins TRBV30 and TRBJ2-5, with a weak D call TRBD2 (6 bases). The last part of the DNA fits TRBJ2-7 better; the J call may be wrong. The CDR3 has 12 residues. Germline CDR1 GTSNPN, CDR2 SVGIG (reference sequence). The CDR3 nucleotides read TGTGCCTGGGGGGGGTACAGCTACGAGCAGTACTTC. Translated, it gives CAWGGYSYEQYF.